Shown below are 19 T cell receptor beta chains from a single sample sequenced in a study of T cell responses to AZD1222 COVID-19 vaccine. Using immunoSEQ multiplex PCR, the repertoire was profiled, and TCRdb retains in-frame clones only, with some absent. Here the sample spans around 170,000 clones, more than 75% being singletons. The specimen comprised peripheral blood, sampled on day 0 of AZD1222 vaccination. The receptor source for this set is an adult in good health.

The rearrangement joins TRBV28 to TRBJ2-3; no clear D gene. Per the germline V gene, CDR1 is MDHEN and CDR2 is SYDVKM. This CDR3 has 14 amino acids. Between the trimmed V and J ends, which lost 5 bases and 8 bases, there was a span of 17 bases. CDR3 DNA: TGTGCCAGCAGTCGAAGCCGGTCCCTAGGTACGCAGTATTTT. This encodes CASSRSRSLGTQYF.

V and J are TRBV18 and TRBJ1-2, with 10 bases that match TRBD1. From germline, CDR1 is KGHSH and CDR2 LQKENI. This CDR3 is 17 amino acids long. Unmatched junction bases numbered 9, after V lost 3 bases and J lost 2 bases. This CDR3 is CASSPMGQGLTNYGYTF. CDR3 nucleotide sequence: TGTGCCAGCTCACCGATGGGACAGGGGCTAACAAACTATGGCTACACCTTC.

The V call is TRBV27, the J call TRBJ2-3; possibly TRBD1 for D (6 bases). The germline V gene has CDR1 MNHEY and CDR2 SMNVEV (reference sequence). This CDR3 has 16 amino acids. Trimming removed 5 bases at V and 0 bases at J, with 15 bases between. CDR3 amino acids: CASSPWRTESTDTQYF. In nucleotides, the CDR3 is TGTGCCAGCAGTCCCTGGAGGACAGAGAGCACAGATACGCAGTATTTT.

The chain employs TRBV12-3 or TRBV12-4 and TRBJ1-4; tentatively, D is TRBD1 (6 bases). The CDR3 consists of 13 residues. Trimming shortened V by 2 bases and J by 10 bases, and 11 bases separated the two germline ends. The chain's CDR3 is CASSLRGLVKLFF. The DNA of the CDR3 is TGTGCCAGCAGTTTAAGGGGGTTGGTAAAACTGTTTTTT.

V is TRBV27 and J is TRBJ2-7, with D uncertain. Trimming took 4 bases from V and 7 from J, leaving 8 bases between them. CDR3 length equals 11 residues. Per the germline V gene, CDR1 is MNHEY and CDR2 is SMNVEV (reference sequence). CDR3 sequence: CASSSGGEQYF. CDR3 sequence (DNA): TGTGCCAGCAGTTCCGGTGGTGAGCAGTACTTC.

The chain is built from TRBV9 and TRBJ1-1; TRBD1 is a possible D gene (6 bases). The germline V gene has CDR1 SGDLS and CDR2 YYNGEE. V was pared by 0 bases and J by 4 bases, with 10 bases between. The CDR3 runs 14 residues. CDR3 in amino acids: CASSVDRASTEAFF. The CDR3 region has the DNA TGTGCCAGCAGCGTAGACAGGGCGAGCACTGAAGCTTTCTTT. The complete variable domain, with remaining parts taken from reference TRBV9 and TRBJ1-1, reads DSGVTQTPKHLITATGQRVTLRCSPRSGDLSVYWYQQSLDQGLQFLIQYYNGEERAKGNILERFSAQQFPDLHSELNLSSLELGDSALYFCASSVDRASTEAFFGQGTRLTVV.

This clone was picked up many times. This chain links TRBV13 with TRBJ1-2; 8 bases match TRBD1. The trim removed 5 bases at V and 8 bases at J, leaving 10 bases unmatched. Germline CDR1 reads PRHDT; CDR2 reads FYEKMQ (reference sequence). This CDR3 comprises 14 residues. Here the CDR3 reads CASSPKQTGVGYTF. The CDR3 DNA reads TGTGCCAGCAGCCCAAAACAGACAGGGGTGGGCTACACCTTC.

V usage is TRBV11-2 and J usage is TRBJ1-1; D ambiguous. CDR3 size: 13 residues. V shed 5 bases and J shed 1 base, with 8 bases lying between them. Germline values: CDR1 SGHAT, CDR2 FQNNGV. The CDR3: CASSPRKNTEAFF. The CDR3 nucleotides read TGTGCCAGCAGCCCGCGCAAGAACACTGAAGCTTTCTTT.

The chain links TRBV7-6 to TRBJ2-7; no definite D call. The germline V gene encodes CDR1 SGHVS and CDR2 FNYEAQ. The V end lost 5 bases, the J end lost 1 base, and 12 bases lay between the germline ends. The length of the CDR3 is 14 residues. As DNA, the CDR3 is TGTGCCAGCAGCCCCTCTGGGATATCCTACGAGCAGTACTTC. Translating gives CASSPSGISYEQYF.

This sequence joins TRBV11-1 and TRBJ2-7; D uncertain. The CDR3 runs to 14 residues. Trimming took 1 base from V and 7 from J, leaving 14 bases between them. Germline CDR1 and CDR2: SGHAT and FQDESV (reference sequence). The CDR3: CASSLGAGPQEQYF. Here the CDR3 DNA reads TGTGCCAGCAGCTTAGGGGCCGGGCCACAGGAGCAGTACTTC. Together with reference TRBV11-1 and TRBJ2-7, the CDR3 gives the full variable domain: EAEVAQSPRYKITEKSQAVAFWCDPISGHATLYWYRQILGQGPELLVQFQDESVVDDSQLPKDRFSAERLKGVDSTLKIQPAELGDSAMYLCASSLGAGPQEQYFGPGTRLTVT.

The chain couples TRBV28 to TRBJ2-5; D not certain. Per germline, CDR1 MDHEN and CDR2 SYDVKM. The V gene lost 1 base and the J gene lost 5 bases, with 8 bases spanning the gap. The CDR3 covers 13 residues. CDR3 DNA sequence: TGTGCCAGCAGTTTATCCGGTGTGGAGACCCAGTACTTC. Its translation: CASSLSGVETQYF.

J is TRBJ1-1 and V is TRBV5-1; possible D gene TRBD1, 5 bases. Trimming left V 6 bases short and J 1 base short, with 13 bases between. CDR3 length: 14 amino acids. The germline V gene encodes CDR1 SGHRS and CDR2 YFSETQ. The CDR3 coding sequence is TGCGCCAGCAAAAGTCAGGGCTCGAACACTGAAGCTTTCTTT. This gives the protein CASKSQGSNTEAFF.

The genes are TRBV6-2 or TRBV6-3 and TRBJ2-3; no reliable D call. There are 12 residues in the CDR3. Germline V gene sequence: CDR1 MNHEY, CDR2 SVGEGT. V was clipped by 0 bases and J by 7 bases, with 5 bases between them. CDR3 protein: CASSYSSYTQYF. CDR3 bases: TGTGCCAGCAGTTACTCTAGCTATACGCAGTATTTT.

V is TRBV7-8 and J is TRBJ1-1; 9 bases line up with TRBD1. Germline CDR1 is SGHVS and CDR2 is FQNEAQ. The CDR3 consists of 14 residues. Trimming at V came to 5 bases and at J to 5 bases, leaving 6 bases not matched to a gene. Written as DNA, the CDR3 is TGTGCCAGCAGCACGACAGGGGGTGGGACTGAAGCTTTCTTT. The encoded protein is CASSTTGGGTEAFF. Full variable domain (rest looked up from reference TRBV7-8 and TRBJ1-1): GAGVSQSPRYKVAKRGQDVALRCDPISGHVSLFWYQQALGQGPEFLTYFQNEAQLDKSGLPSDRFFAERPEGSVSTLKIQRTQQEDSAVYLCASSTTGGGTEAFFGQGTRLTVV.

The chain recombines TRBV5-1 with TRBJ2-7, with TRBD2 matching 7 bases. With 5 bases clipped from V and 6 bases from J, the junction kept 14 bases outside the gene matches. The CDR3 runs 15 residues. From germline, CDR1 is SGHRS and CDR2 YFSETQ. The CDR3 loop reads CASRKGVFGRTEQYF. The CDR3 region has the DNA TGCGCCAGCAGAAAGGGTGTTTTCGGGAGGACCGAGCAGTACTTC.

The chain couples TRBV4-1 to TRBJ2-7; either TRBD1 or TRBD2 may fit D (5 bases each). The germline V and J ends were trimmed by 2 bases and 5 bases, with 13 bases remaining between them. There are 14 residues in the CDR3. CDR1 is MGHRA and CDR2 is YSYEKL in the germline V gene. In DNA, the CDR3 is TGCGCCAGCAGCCAAATATTGGGGGACCACGAGCAGTACTTC. Its translation: CASSQILGDHEQYF.

V usage is TRBV28 and J usage is TRBJ2-3, with a weak D call TRBD2 (6 bases). The CDR3 totals 18 residues. Per the germline V gene, CDR1 is MDHEN and CDR2 is SYDVKM. Deletions cut 5 bases from V and 5 bases from J, with 26 bases between. CDR3 sequence (DNA): TGTGCCAGCAGTCTCCCGACCCCCTTGTGGGGGGTTGTAGATACGCAGTATTTT. Protein sequence: CASSLPTPLWGVVDTQYF. Full variable domain (remainder filled in from reference TRBV28 and TRBJ2-3): DVKVTQSSRYLVKRTGEKVFLECVQDMDHENMFWYRQDPGLGLRLIYFSYDVKMKEKGDIPEGYSVSREKKERFSLILESASTNQTSMYLCASSLPTPLWGVVDTQYFGPGTRLTVL.

This chain uses TRBV12-3 or TRBV12-4 with TRBJ1-4, with no clear D. Trimming left V 3 bases short and J 8 bases short, with 7 bases between. This CDR3 is 12 amino acids long. The CDR3: CASSLVREKLFF. The CDR3 nucleotides are TGTGCCAGCAGTTTGGTTAGGGAAAAACTGTTTTTT.

This chain's CDR3 is CASRFGLARVYEQFF. CDR3 sequence (DNA): TGTGCCAGCAGGTTCGGACTAGCGAGAGTATATGAGCAGTTCTTC. V gene TRBV11-2 combines with J gene TRBJ2-1, with 9 bases identical to TRBD2. V shed 6 bases and J 8 bases; nucleotides not matched to a gene: 11. Germline V gene sequence: CDR1 SGHAT, CDR2 FQNNGV. The CDR3 is made up of 15 amino acids.